The clone carrying this T cell receptor (beta chain) was counted between two and nine times. What it binds is not known. The sample belongs to a study of beta chain features in type 1 diabetes. Notes on the study in general: PCR might show a preference for shorter templates, equally across patients and controls. Within patients, naive, central memory and Treg TCRB repertoires seemed more similar than within healthy donors.

Stem cell-like memory, regulatory, central memory and naive CD4+ cells were sorted via CD45RO/CCR7/CD25/CD127/CD95/CD27. After removal of 2 bases from V and 6 bases from J, the junction contained 7 bases not matched to a gene. Germline V gene data show CDR1 as SGDLS and CDR2 as YYNGEE. The CDR3 has 16 residues. Expressed TCRB transcripts were sequenced because the isolated RNA had all been reverse transcribed beforehand. Data came from immunoSEQ multiplex PCR; TCRdb stores just in-frame clones and leaves some out. The sample carries approximately 300,000 clones, 8% to 13% recorded once. This TCR derives from a woman under 40 in good health. The sample consisted of naive CD4+ T cells from blood. The genes are TRBV9 and TRBJ2-1, with 11 bases aligning to TRBD2. The CDR3 DNA reads as TGTGCCAGCAGCGTCCAGACTAGCGGGGAGGCCAATGAGCAGTTCTTC. Translating it yields CASSVQTSGEANEQFF.